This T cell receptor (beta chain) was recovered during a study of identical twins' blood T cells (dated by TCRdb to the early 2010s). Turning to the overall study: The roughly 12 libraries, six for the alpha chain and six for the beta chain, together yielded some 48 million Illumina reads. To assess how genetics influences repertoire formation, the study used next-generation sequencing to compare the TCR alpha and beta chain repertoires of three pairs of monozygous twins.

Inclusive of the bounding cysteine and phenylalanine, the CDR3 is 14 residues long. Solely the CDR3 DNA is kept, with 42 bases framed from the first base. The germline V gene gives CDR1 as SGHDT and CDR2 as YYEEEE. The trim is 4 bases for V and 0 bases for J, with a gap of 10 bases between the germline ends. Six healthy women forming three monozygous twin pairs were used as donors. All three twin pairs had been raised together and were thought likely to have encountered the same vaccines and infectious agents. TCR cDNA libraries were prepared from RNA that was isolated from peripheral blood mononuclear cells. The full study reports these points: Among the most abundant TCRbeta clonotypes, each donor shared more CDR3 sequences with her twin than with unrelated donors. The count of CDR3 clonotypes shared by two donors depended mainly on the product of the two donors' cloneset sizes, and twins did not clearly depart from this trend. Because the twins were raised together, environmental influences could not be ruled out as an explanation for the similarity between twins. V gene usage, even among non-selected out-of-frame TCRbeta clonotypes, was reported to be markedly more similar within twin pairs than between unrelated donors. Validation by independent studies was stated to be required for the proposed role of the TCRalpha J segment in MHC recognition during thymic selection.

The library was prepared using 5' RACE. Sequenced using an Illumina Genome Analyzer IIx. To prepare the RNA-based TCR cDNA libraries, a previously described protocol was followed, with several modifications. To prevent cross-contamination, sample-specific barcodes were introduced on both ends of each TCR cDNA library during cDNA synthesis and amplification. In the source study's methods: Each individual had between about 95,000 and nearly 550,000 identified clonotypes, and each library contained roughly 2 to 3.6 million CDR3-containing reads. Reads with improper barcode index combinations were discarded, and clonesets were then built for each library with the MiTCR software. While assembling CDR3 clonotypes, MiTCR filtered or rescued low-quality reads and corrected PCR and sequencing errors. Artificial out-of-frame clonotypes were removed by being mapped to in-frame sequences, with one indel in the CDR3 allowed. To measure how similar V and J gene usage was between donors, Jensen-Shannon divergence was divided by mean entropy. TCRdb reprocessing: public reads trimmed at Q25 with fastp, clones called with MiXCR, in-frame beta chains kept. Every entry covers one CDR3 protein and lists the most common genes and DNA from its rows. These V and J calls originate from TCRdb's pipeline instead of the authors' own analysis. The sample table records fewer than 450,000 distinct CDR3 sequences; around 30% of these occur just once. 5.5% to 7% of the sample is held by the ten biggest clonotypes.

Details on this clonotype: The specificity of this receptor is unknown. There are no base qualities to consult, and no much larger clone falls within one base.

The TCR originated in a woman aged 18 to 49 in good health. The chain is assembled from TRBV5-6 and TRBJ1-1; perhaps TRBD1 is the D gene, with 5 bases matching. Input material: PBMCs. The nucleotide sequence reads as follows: TGTGCCAGCAGCCGAGGGGTATTGAACACTGAAGCTTTCTTT. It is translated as CASSRGVLNTEAFF.